This TCR beta chain was sequenced during a study of response to subunit inactivated influenza vaccine. A word on this clonotype: Its antigen is unidentified. The germline gene is not matched at one end of the junction; a read error may be the cause.

TCRdb reprocessed the RT-PCR reads with MiXCR, giving one entry per CDR3 protein. This repertoire shows around 540,000 distinct CDR3 sequences, approximately 12% found once; its top ten account for roughly 10%. CDR3 length equals 13 residues. Study-level findings and limits: Few additional T cells are recruited per seasonal influenza vaccination, authors suggested.

The chain uses TRBV12-3 or TRBV12-4 and TRBJ2-3; 7 bases match TRBD2. This TCR came from a middle-aged man who received an inactivated influenza vaccine. The material sequenced was PBMCs from blood, taken on the day of vaccination. The CDR3, as DNA: TGTGCCAGCAGTTTTGCGGGAGCAGATACGCAGTCTTTT. Amino acids: CASSFAGADTQSF.